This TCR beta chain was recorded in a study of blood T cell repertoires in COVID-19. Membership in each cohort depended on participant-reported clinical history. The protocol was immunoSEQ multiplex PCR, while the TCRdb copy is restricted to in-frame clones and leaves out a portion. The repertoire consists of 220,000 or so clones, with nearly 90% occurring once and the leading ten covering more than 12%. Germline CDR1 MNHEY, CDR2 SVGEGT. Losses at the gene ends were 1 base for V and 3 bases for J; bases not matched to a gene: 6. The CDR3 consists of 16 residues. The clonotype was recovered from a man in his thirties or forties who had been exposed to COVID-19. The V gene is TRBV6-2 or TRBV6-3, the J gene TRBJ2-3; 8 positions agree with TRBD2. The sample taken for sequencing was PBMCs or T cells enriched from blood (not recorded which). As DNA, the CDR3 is TGTGCCAGCAGTTACTGGACGGGGGGGCCAACAGATACGCAGTATTTT. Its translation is CASSYWTGGPTDTQYF.